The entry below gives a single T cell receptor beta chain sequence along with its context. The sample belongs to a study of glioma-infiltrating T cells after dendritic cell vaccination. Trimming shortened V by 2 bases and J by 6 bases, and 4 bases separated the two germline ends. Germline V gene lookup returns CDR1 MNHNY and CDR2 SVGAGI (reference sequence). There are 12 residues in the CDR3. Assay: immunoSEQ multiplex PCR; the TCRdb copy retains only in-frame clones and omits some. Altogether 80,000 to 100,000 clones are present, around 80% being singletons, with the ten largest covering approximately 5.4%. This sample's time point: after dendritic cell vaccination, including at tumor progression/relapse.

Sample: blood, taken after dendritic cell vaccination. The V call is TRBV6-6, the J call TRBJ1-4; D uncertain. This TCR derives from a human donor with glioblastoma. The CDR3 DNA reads TGTGCCAGCAGTTACCCTGATGAAAAACTGTTTTTT. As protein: CASSYPDEKLFF.